These T cell receptor beta chains were read from a single sample in a study of vaccination effects on CD4 cells after COVID-19. These receptors' targets are unknown. The assay was immunoSEQ multiplex PCR, and TCRdb's table has in-frame clones only and misses some. The data show around 62,000 clones, around 74% seen once. Source: CD4+ T cells from PBMCs cultured without peptide, taken after COVID-19 vaccination. The receptors were sampled from a human donor who received a COVID-19 vaccine. CDR3s include the opening cysteine and the closing phenylalanine or tryptophan. A D gene is named only where the DNA matches it firmly. Only part of the rows carry a size: once, few, many, or a class if the clone is expanded.

TRBD1	TRBV19	TRBJ2-1	once	CASSDRGDEQFF	TGTGCCAGTAGTGACAGGGGGGATGAGCAGTTCTTC
TRBD1	TRBV24-1	TRBJ1-1	.	CATSDSTGARTEAFF	TGTGCCACCAGTGACTCAACAGGGGCTCGGACTGAAGCTTTCTTT
TRBD1	TRBV19	TRBJ2-3	.	CASSITGGVDTQYF	TGTGCCAGTAGTATTACAGGGGGCGTAGATACGCAGTATTTT
.	TRBV18	TRBJ1-1	.	CASSLQTEAFF	TGTGCCAGCTCACTACAGACTGAAGCTTTCTTT
TRBD2	TRBV6-6	TRBJ2-5	.	CASSYSGGGETQYF	TGTGCCAGCAGTTATTCGGGGGGGGGAGAGACCCAGTACTTC
.	TRBV30	TRBJ2-6	.	CAWSPRRVLGSGANVLTF	TGTGCCTGGAGTCCTAGGCGGGTGTTGGGCTCTGGGGCCAACGTCCTGACTTTC
.	TRBV5-1	TRBJ1-1	once	CASRVSGRDTEAFF	TGCGCCAGCAGGGTATCGGGAAGGGACACTGAAGCTTTCTTT
.	TRBV27	TRBJ1-2	.	CASSSRGEANYGYTF	TGTGCCAGCAGTTCGCGAGGGGAAGCTAACTATGGCTACACCTTC
TRBD2	TRBV3-1/TRBV3-2	TRBJ2-5	.	CASSSSGGASETQYF	TGTGCCAGCAGCTCCAGCGGGGGGGCGTCGGAGACCCAGTACTTC
.	TRBV11-2	TRBJ1-2	.	CASSFSGGAQGTPYGYTF	TGTGCCAGCAGCTTCTCCGGGGGGGCACAGGGCACCCCTTATGGCTACACCTTC
.	TRBV11-2	TRBJ2-5	.	CASSLAETQYF	TGTGCCAGCAGCTTAGCAGAGACCCAGTACTTC
TRBD1	TRBV6-4	TRBJ1-2	.	CASSTGTGHYGYTF	TGTGCCAGCAGTACCGGGACAGGGCACTATGGCTACACCTTC
.	TRBV3-1/TRBV3-2	TRBJ2-3	.	CASSQTMSPDTQYF	TGTGCCAGCAGCCAGACCATGTCTCCAGATACGCAGTATTTT
TRBD1	TRBV7-2	TRBJ1-2	.	CASSRQGSGYTF	TGTGCCAGCAGCCGACAGGGCAGTGGCTACACCTTC
.	TRBV18	TRBJ1-1	.	CASSPRLNTEAFF	TGTGCCAGCTCACCGCGGCTGAACACTGAAGCTTTCTTT
TRBD2	TRBV19	TRBJ2-5	.	CASSDTGTKETQYF	TGTGCCAGTAGCGATACCGGGACTAAAGAGACCCAGTACTTC
TRBD1	TRBV6-5	TRBJ1-2	.	CASRWTGDNYGYTF	TGTGCCAGCAGATGGACAGGGGATAACTATGGCTACACCTTC
TRBD1	TRBV7-9	TRBJ1-3	few	CASSPTGGRGDTIYF	TGTGCCAGCAGCCCAACAGGGGGCCGTGGGGACACCATATATTTT
TRBD2	TRBV10-3	TRBJ2-1	.	CAISNGTSGGATYNEQFF	TGTGCCATCTCTAACGGGACTAGCGGGGGGGCAACCTACAATGAGCAGTTCTTC
TRBD1	TRBV6-5	TRBJ2-2	.	CASSYSRDRGTGELFF	TGTGCCAGCAGTTACTCTCGGGACAGGGGTACCGGGGAGCTGTTTTTT
.	TRBV4-1	TRBJ2-2	.	CASSRGDPPSGELFF	TGCGCCAGCAGCCGGGGGGACCCCCCCTCCGGGGAGCTGTTTTTT
.	TRBV4-1	TRBJ1-5	.	CASSQLAGQGGYSGQPQHF	TGCGCCAGCAGCCAACTGGCGGGACAAGGGGGTTATTCGGGTCAGCCCCAGCATTTT
.	TRBV3-1/TRBV3-2	TRBJ1-2	.	CASSHLNTGNYGYTF	TGTGCCAGCAGCCATCTCAATACAGGGAACTATGGCTACACCTTC
.	TRBV18	TRBJ1-2	.	CASSPGGQTNYGYTF	TGTGCCAGCTCACCAGGGGGACAAACTAACTATGGCTACACCTTC
.	TRBV12-5	TRBJ2-3	.	CASVLWGWGTDTQYF	TGTGCTAGTGTTCTGTGGGGGTGGGGTACAGATACGCAGTATTTT
.	TRBV27	TRBJ1-6	.	CASSLGGRRDSPLHF	TGTGCCAGCAGTTTGGGGGGCAGACGTGATTCACCCCTCCACTTT
.	TRBV18	TRBJ2-3	few	CASWKYDNTDTQYF	TGTGCCAGCTGGAAGTACGATAACACAGATACGCAGTATTTT
.	TRBV6-5	TRBJ1-5	.	CASSYSGVPIWPQHF	TGTGCCAGCAGTTACTCGGGGGTCCCTATTTGGCCCCAGCATTTT
.	TRBV3-1/TRBV3-2	TRBJ1-1	few	CASSQGYASRTEAFF	TGTGCCAGCAGCCAAGGTTATGCGAGTAGGACTGAAGCTTTCTTT
.	TRBV30	TRBJ2-1	.	CAWQGFYNEQFF	TGTGCCTGGCAGGGCTTTTACAATGAGCAGTTCTTC
TRBD2	TRBV4-2	TRBJ2-2	.	CASSVNPGTSGGTNTGELFF	TGTGCCAGCAGCGTAAACCCCGGGACTAGCGGGGGGACGAACACCGGGGAGCTGTTTTTT
.	TRBV12-5	TRBJ2-3	.	CASGLVPDGGVVTDTQYF	TGTGCTAGTGGTTTGGTACCAGACGGAGGGGTTGTCACAGATACGCAGTATTTT
TRBD1	TRBV5-1	TRBJ2-2	few	CASSPDRGRNTGELFF	TGCGCCAGCAGCCCGGACAGGGGTCGGAACACCGGGGAGCTGTTTTTT
.	TRBV5-4	TRBJ1-2	.	CASSLEGGNGYTF	TGTGCCAGCAGCTTGGAGGGGGGCAATGGCTACACCTTC
.	TRBV7-9	TRBJ1-1	.	CASSPIGQGALNTEAFF	TGTGCCAGCAGCCCTATAGGCCAGGGCGCCCTGAACACTGAAGCTTTCTTT
.	TRBV6-5	TRBJ1-5	.	CASSSNKVLSNQPQHF	TGTGCCAGCAGTTCAAATAAGGTTTTGAGCAATCAGCCCCAGCATTTT
.	TRBV5-1	TRBJ2-1	.	CASSLGGESYNEQFF	TGCGCCAGCAGCTTAGGAGGGGAATCCTACAATGAGCAGTTCTTC
.	TRBV6-5	TRBJ2-5	.	CASSDDKTGIKYF	TGTGCCAGCAGCGACGATAAAACAGGGATTAAGTACTTC
.	TRBV10-1	TRBJ1-5	.	CASSPGTSNQPQHF	TGCGCCAGCAGCCCCGGGACAAGCAATCAGCCCCAGCATTTT
.	TRBV10-3	TRBJ1-3	.	CAISDFQGRSGNTIYF	TGTGCCATCAGTGATTTTCAGGGCCGCTCTGGAAACACCATATATTTT
.	TRBV28	TRBJ1-2	.	CASSLRQTYYGYTF	TGTGCCAGCAGTTTACGACAGACCTACTATGGCTACACCTTC
.	TRBV24-1	TRBJ2-2	.	CATSDFLGGTANTGELFF	TGTGCCACCAGTGATTTTCTGGGCGGGACGGCGAACACCGGGGAGCTGTTTTTT
.	TRBV7-3	TRBJ2-3	.	CASSGGTGFRDTQYF	TGTGCCAGCAGCGGGGGGACGGGCTTTAGGGATACGCAGTATTTT
.	TRBV2	TRBJ1-6	.	CASTREPYNSPLHF	TGTGCCAGCACGAGGGAACCCTATAATTCACCCCTCCACTTT
TRBD1	TRBV28	TRBJ1-2	few	CASSISGTAYGYGYTF	TGTGCCAGCAGTATCTCCGGGACAGCGTATGGTTATGGCTACACCTTC
.	TRBV27	TRBJ1-1	once	CASSFGWGLHTEAFF	TGTGCCAGCAGTTTTGGATGGGGGCTGCACACTGAAGCTTTCTTT
TRBD1	TRBV19	TRBJ1-5	.	CASDRTGGGSTQPQHF	TGTGCCAGTGACCGAACAGGGGGAGGGAGTACTCAGCCCCAGCATTTT
.	TRBV20-1	TRBJ1-2	.	CSAGYGYTF	TGCAGTGCCGGCTATGGCTACACCTTC
.	TRBV28	TRBJ1-1	once	CASSMPVGRTEAFF	TGTGCCAGCAGTATGCCGGTGGGTCGGACTGAAGCTTTCTTT
TRBD1	TRBV18	TRBJ2-1	few	CASRSQGANNEQFF	TGTGCCAGCAGATCACAGGGGGCGAACAATGAGCAGTTCTTC
TRBD1	TRBV7-2	TRBJ1-6	.	CASSLVETGGYNSPLHF	TGTGCCAGCAGCTTAGTAGAGACAGGGGGCTATAATTCACCCCTCCACTTT
.	TRBV5-1	TRBJ2-5	.	CASSLQTGTAETQYF	TGCGCCAGCAGCTTGCAAACAGGGACTGCAGAGACCCAGTACTTC
.	TRBV5-6	TRBJ2-3	.	CASSFQDRRTDTQYF	TGTGCCAGCAGCTTTCAGGACCGCCGGACAGATACGCAGTATTTT
.	TRBV4-1	TRBJ1-4	few	CASRQARRTNEKLFF	TGCGCCAGCAGACAGGCCCGGAGAACTAATGAAAAACTGTTTTTT
TRBD2	TRBV2	TRBJ2-3	.	CASSGGLAGGGTQYF	TGTGCCAGCAGCGGTGGACTAGCGGGGGGAGGTACGCAGTATTTT
TRBD2	TRBV24-1	TRBJ2-5	.	CATSRGSGGARETQYF	TGTGCCACATCCCGCGGTAGCGGGGGGGCACGGGAGACCCAGTACTTC
TRBD1	TRBV29-1	TRBJ2-4	.	CSVVTQGALVIQYF	TGCAGCGTTGTTACTCAGGGGGCACTTGTCATTCAGTACTTC
TRBD1	TRBV24-1	TRBJ1-2	.	CATSGSGTGVGYTF	TGTGCCACCAGTGGCTCCGGGACAGGGGTTGGCTACACCTTC
.	TRBV19	TRBJ1-2	.	CASMDRSYGYTF	TGTGCCAGTATGGACAGATCCTATGGCTACACCTTC